These 19 T cell receptor beta chains share one sample of origin, sequenced in a study of T cells in Graves' hyperthyroidism and ophthalmopathy. The investigators amplified TCR beta CDR3 regions from RNA transcripts. The HTBI set primed first-round TCR CDR3 RT-PCR. One entry per CDR3 protein, called by TCRdb with MiXCR from the multiplex PCR reads. This table holds a few hundred thousand distinct CDR3 sequences, about 14% found once. Sequenced sample: blood. These receptors were obtained from a woman in her thirties or forties with Graves' hyperthyroidism.

The rearrangement joins TRBV19 to TRBJ2-5, with 7 nucleotides matching TRBD2. CDR1 and CDR2 (germline): LNHDA, SQIVND (reference sequence). The CDR3 is 14 amino acids. J was trimmed by 5 bases and V by 3 bases; bases with no gene match: 6. CDR3 protein: CASSMGGARETQYF. The CDR3 coding sequence is TGTGCCAGTAGTATGGGAGGGGCGCGGGAGACCCAGTACTTC.

This clonotype was detected many times. The chain is built from TRBV20-1 and TRBJ2-1; 7 bases are a match to TRBD2. The CDR3 consists of 12 residues. The germline V gene encodes CDR1 DFQATT and CDR2 SNEGSKA (reference sequence). After removal of 2 bases from V and 10 bases from J, the junction contained 5 bases not matched to a gene. The CDR3 spells CSARPLAPEQFF. CDR3 nucleotide sequence: TGCAGTGCTAGACCACTAGCGCCCGAGCAGTTCTTC.

In its sample, this clonotype was seen a few times. V is TRBV6-1 and J is TRBJ2-5; D ambiguous. Trimming stripped 3 bases from V and 3 bases from J, with 11 bases between. This CDR3 is 14 amino acids long. Germline V gene sequence: CDR1 MNHNS, CDR2 SASEGT. CDR3 coding DNA: TGTGCCAGCAGTGACTGGGGTCAGGAAGAGACCCAGTACTTC. It is translated as CASSDWGQEETQYF.

This clonotype was recorded many times. This chain uses TRBV28 with TRBJ1-2; TRBD1 agrees at 8 bases. Trimming cost V 6 bases and J 9 bases; bases outside gene matches: 12. Germline CDR1 is MDHEN and CDR2 is SYDVKM. The CDR3 extends over 14 amino acids. The DNA for the CDR3 is TGTGCCAGCAGCCCAGGGGGCGCGAGTTCTAGCTACACCTTC. Its protein product is CASSPGGASSSYTF.

This clonotype has ten or more counts. V and J are TRBV20-1 and TRBJ2-3; the D gene is possibly TRBD2 (6 bases). Germline V lookup: CDR1 DFQATT, CDR2 SNEGSKA (reference sequence). This CDR3 is 13 amino acids long. V was cut by 3 bases and J by 3 bases, with 10 bases left in between. The CDR3 region is CSASTSGTDTQYF. CDR3 sequence (DNA): TGCAGTGCTAGTACCAGCGGGACAGATACGCAGTATTTT.

In this sample, this clonotype turned up a few times. The V gene is TRBV3-1, the J gene TRBJ2-7, with TRBD2 identical over 9 bases. The length of the CDR3 is 19 residues. Per germline, CDR1 LGHDT and CDR2 YNNKEL (reference sequence). V shed 0 bases, J shed 2 bases, and the junction held 14 bases outside the gene matches. DNA of the CDR3: TGTGCCAGCAGCCAAGAATATCGACTAGCGGCAAGATCTGCCTACGAGCAGTACTTC. It is translated as CASSQEYRLAARSAYEQYF.

This clonotype was seen many times. The rearrangement uses TRBV7-2 and TRBJ2-3, with 16 positions matching TRBD2. Losses at the gene ends were 5 bases for V and 5 bases for J; bases not matched to a gene: 4. Germline assignment: CDR1 SGHTA and CDR2 FQGNSA. The CDR3 runs to 16 residues. CDR3 region: CASSQGLAGGRDTQYF. CDR3 DNA: TGTGCCAGCAGCCAGGGACTAGCGGGAGGGCGAGATACGCAGTATTTT.

This clonotype has more than one count but fewer than ten. The rearrangement uses TRBV3-1 and TRBJ1-2, with 7 bases fitting TRBD1. This CDR3 is built from 14 residues. The junction had 4 bases not matched to a gene; V was cut back by 4 bases and J by 2 bases. Germline lookup yields CDR1 LGHDT and CDR2 YNNKEL (reference sequence). The DNA for the CDR3 is TGTGCCAGCAGCCGCTCGACAGGGAACTATGGCTACACCTTC. This encodes CASSRSTGNYGYTF.

This clonotype was counted at least ten times. The chain combines TRBV15 with TRBJ2-7; D call uncertain. The germline V gene encodes CDR1 LNHNV and CDR2 YYDKDF (reference sequence). The CDR3 runs 13 residues. V gave up 2 bases and J gave up 6 bases, with 11 bases separating them. The CDR3 DNA is TGTGCCACCAGCAGACTGACGTCGACCGAGCAGTACTTC. Amino acid sequence: CATSRLTSTEQYF.

This clonotype was recorded at least ten times. This chain links TRBV2 with TRBJ2-4, with D unresolved. The CDR3 runs to 15 residues. V lost 1 base and J 2 bases, leaving 9 bases between the germline ends. Germline CDR1 reads SNHLY; CDR2 reads FYNNEI. The CDR3 protein is CASSEEWESKNIQYF. CDR3 DNA: TGTGCCAGCAGTGAAGAATGGGAATCCAAAAACATTCAGTACTTC.

In its sample, this clonotype was seen a few times. At one of its ends the junction is not consistent with the germline gene, which may arise from a read error. This rearrangement joins TRBV5-1 to TRBJ2-7; 7 bases are shared with TRBD1. Germline V CDR1 and CDR2: SGHRS, YFSETQ. CDR3 length equals 15 residues. The CDR3 DNA follows: TGCGCCAACAGCTTGAACACAGGGGAAAAGTACGAGCAGTACTTC. Translated, it gives CANSLNTGEKYEQYF.

This clonotype was observed a handful of times. The chain joins TRBV13 to TRBJ2-1; TRBD1 might be the D (6 bases). Germline loops: CDR1 PRHDT, CDR2 FYEKMQ (reference sequence). V lost 5 bases and J lost 0, with 11 bases in between. CDR3 length: 15 residues. The CDR3 coding sequence is TGTGCCAGCAGCGAGGACAGATACTCCTACAATGAGCAGTTCTTC. It is translated as CASSEDRYSYNEQFF.

CDR3 sequence (DNA): TGTGCCAGCAGTGTGGACCCAGTGGAGTTCTTC. Encoded protein: CASSVDPVEFF. J is TRBJ2-1 and V is TRBV6-1; the D is unclear. CDR3 length: 11 residues. Germline-derived CDR1 and CDR2 are MNHNS and SASEGT. The germline V and J ends were trimmed by 4 bases and 14 bases, with 12 bases remaining between them.

With respect to this clonotype: This clone may be a read error of a much larger clone one base away. The chain links TRBV27 to TRBJ1-2; a possible D gene is TRBD1 (6 bases). There are 14 residues in the CDR3. Looked up from germline, CDR1 is MNHEY and CDR2 is SMNVEV (reference sequence). The CDR3 spells CASRGDIGPYGCTF. The CDR3 nucleotides are TGTGCCAGCAGAGGGGACATTGGTCCCTATGGCTGCACCTTC.

The chain is built from TRBV9 and TRBJ1-2; D uncertain. The CDR3 has 14 amino acids. CDR1 and CDR2 (germline): SGDLS, YYNGEE. Trimming removed 6 bases from V and 2 bases from J, with 14 bases in between. DNA of the CDR3: TGTGCCAGCACCCCGAAGGGCGGGAACTATGGCTACACCTTC. Translation gives CASTPKGGNYGYTF.

This chain links TRBV29-1 with TRBJ2-2; tentatively, D is TRBD1 (6 bases). Trimming stripped 6 bases from V and 1 base from J, with 9 bases between. CDR3 length: 13 residues. CDR1 is SQVTM, CDR2 ANQGSEA, per germline. CDR3 sequence reads: CSVGTMNTGELFF. Here the CDR3 DNA reads TGCAGCGTCGGGACAATGAACACCGGGGAGCTGTTTTTT.

This clonotype has a count of ten or more. This chain uses TRBV2 with TRBJ2-1, with D perhaps being TRBD1 or TRBD2 (6 bases each). CDR3 size: 15 residues. The germline gives CDR1 SNHLY, CDR2 FYNNEI. V was clipped by 6 bases and J by 4 bases, with 16 bases between them. In DNA form, the CDR3 reads TGTGCCAGCAGCCCCTGGGGGGCCGGGTACAATGAGCAGTTCTTC. Translation: CASSPWGAGYNEQFF.

Many counts were recorded for this clonotype. This chain connects TRBV11-2 to TRBJ2-7, with no clear D. V was clipped by 1 base and J by 5 bases, with 9 bases between them. There are 13 residues in the CDR3. CDR1 and CDR2 from the germline V gene are SGHAT and FQNNGV. The CDR3, as DNA: TGTGCCAGCAGCTTAGCCTCCCTCCACGAGCAGTACTTC. Translating gives CASSLASLHEQYF.

In the case of this clonotype: A single base separates this from a much larger clone, so it may be a read error. The V call is TRBV30, the J call TRBJ1-1; D possibly corresponds to TRBD1 (5 bases). Germline assignment: CDR1 GTSNPN and CDR2 SVGIG (reference sequence). Trimming removed 0 bases from V and 1 base from J, with 6 bases in between. This CDR3 is 13 amino acids long. CDR3 in amino acids: CAWSVQANTEAFF. In DNA, the CDR3 is TGTGCCTGGAGTGTACAGGCGAACACTGAAGCTTTCTTT.